The present TCR beta chain was sequenced within a study of tumor-infiltrating lymphocytes in localized non-small cell lung cancer (dated by TCRdb to about 2021). Notes on the research overall: Several histologies were represented in the cohort, which also included both smokers and never-smokers as well as patients whose samples were collected after neoadjuvant chemotherapy. In total, the ICON cohort consisted of over a hundred surgical patients with localized non-small cell lung cancer who had their tumors resected. Each patient provided resected tumor tissue plus uninvolved lung tissue from the same patient, with the uninvolved lung tissue described as non-adjacent to the tumor. Flow cytometry, multiplex immunofluorescence, RNA-seq, exome sequencing and proteomics were applied to the same patients as TCR sequencing, which was one of several integrated assays. The paired tumor versus uninvolved lung comparison of immunoSEQ T-cell fraction included a few dozen patients.

Enrollment in ICON was initiated in April 2016, and the last patient was enrolled in 2018. A subcohort of roughly 71 patients provided fresh tumor and matched uninvolved tissue for in-depth immune analyses, with TCR sequencing among those analyses. DNA isolated from bulk tissue, without cell sorting, was used for TCR sequencing. The T-cell fraction in tumor and uninvolved lung tissue was provided by TCR sequencing with the immunoSEQ assay. The source study handled its data this way. To analyze survival, patients were divided into a high T-cell fraction group (upper tertile) and a low T-cell fraction group (lower two tertiles), and the two groups were compared using a log-rank test. Paired tumor versus uninvolved lung differences in T-cell fraction were tested with a signed-rank test. The table was pulled from immuneACCESS by TCRdb, which kept in-frame rearrangements only. Such tables lose some clones; where checked, under half of the loss comes from unresolved V genes, and the rest has no known cause. V, J and clone size are taken as reported in that table, and D and trimming were inferred from the DNA itself. The sample records about 12,000 clones, about nine tenths of which are singletons. The ten largest clones represent approximately 8.9% of the sample.

Regarding this clone: The clone's antigen remains unknown. Base qualities are not provided; no much larger clone lies one nucleotide away.

Study-wide findings and limitations: No association of tumor T-cell fraction from TCR sequencing with recurrence-free survival was found (p = 0.61). Different pieces of the same tissue were used for different assays, so technical variation could not be separated from intratumor heterogeneity. Assay coverage differed among patients according to how much tissue was available, so only a subset of the cohort had TCR sequencing. Consistent with immunofluorescence CD3 counts, TCRbeta sequencing supported greater T cell infiltration in tumors than in uninvolved lung tissue. TCR-derived T-cell fraction did not differ between the flow cytometry-defined immunotypes IM1 (good prognosis) and IM2 (poor prognosis).

The sequenced material came from lung tumor tissue. The clonotype comes from a human donor with non-small cell lung cancer.

The DNA sequence reads TGCGCCAGCAGCTTGGGGGACAGAAGAGACTACGAGCAGTACTTC. Its protein is CASSLGDRRDYEQYF. The V and J genes are TRBV5-1 and TRBJ2-7; 7 nucleotides in the junction match TRBD1. Trimming leaves V shorter by 0 bases and J shorter by 3 bases, with the junction holding 6 bases beyond the gene matches. The CDR3 holds 15 amino acids from the cysteine to the phenylalanine. Only the CDR3 portion is preserved as DNA: 45 bases, with reading frame beginning at the first base. CDR1 SGHRS and CDR2 YFSETQ are derived from the germline V gene.